Listed below are T cell receptor beta chains from one sample, sequenced in a study of OX40 agonist ivuxolimab in advanced cancers. The protocol was immunoSEQ multiplex PCR, while the TCRdb copy is restricted to in-frame clones and leaves out a portion. The sample lists 55,000 to 90,000 clones; 80% to 90% were seen once. Specimen: CD4+ or CD8+ T cells sorted from blood, collected in a trial of the OX40 agonist ivuxolimab. The origin of the receptors is an adult with an advanced solid tumor such as melanoma, head and neck, liver or kidney cancer. Both conserved end residues are part of each CDR3. For some rows the clone size is stated as once, few or many, or as a class when expanded; others skip it.

-,TRBV5-1,CASSLERGGNTEAFF
-,TRBV14,CASSPGRIYDGYTF
-,TRBV7-6,CASSGSGVSHGNTIYF
-,TRBV2,CASSESGAEQFF
-,TRBV5-1,CASIQGMGTDTQYF
-,TRBV7-8,CASSLSVGANVLTF
-,TRBV9,CASSAELAGGRKLEQYF
-,TRBV7-2,CASSLGGWQVLETQYF
-,TRBV21-1,CASSKGGDRSISNIQYF
-,TRBV4-1,CASSHAGLAGGYRGTDTQYF
-,TRBV28,CASSYPGTVDIQYF
-,TRBV5-1,CASSFRTVNSPLHF
-,TRBV5-4,CASSLLTGVSYEQYF
-,TRBV15,CATSRDLGSDTQYF
-,TRBV5-4,CASSLQQGASADTQYF
few,TRBV19,CATTPGLPVSTEAFF
-,TRBV7-8,CASSLIQRMNTEAFF
-,TRBV19,CAGRDRAPTGELFF
-,TRBV2,CASSAIGGGYQPQHF
-,TRBV4-1,CASSQAASSGGNTIYF
-,TRBV11-2,CASSSPAGGPPSTDTQYF
-,TRBV9,CASSGTPVRQYF
once,TRBV19,CASSLGSGGGRNTEAFF
-,TRBV5-1,CASSSTGTRSGELFF
-,TRBV5-1,CASSLPQNTEAFF
few,TRBV9,CASSVGTEAPQHF
-,TRBV7-2,CASSLKRTSGGASETQYF
-,TRBV5-1,CASRPDRGNQPQHF
-,TRBV5-4,CASSSNRGDNEQFF
-,TRBV7-9,CASSLSRGDTEAFF
-,TRBV6-1,CASSDKVQGRF
-,TRBV15,CATSRDQSLLFF
-,TRBV10-2,CASSEPADKAFF
-,TRBV28,CASRQQGFDYGYTF
-,TRBV7-8,CASSLQSYEQYF
-,TRBV5-1,CASSSTSNRASYEQYF
-,TRBV6-1,CASSETGGITEAFF
-,TRBV7-9,CASSSHPPGISGANVLTF
-,TRBV25-1,CASSEWRDNEKLFF
-,TRBV5-1,CASSLGPTGGGEKLFF
-,TRBV5-1,CASSSGQEGNEQFF
-,TRBV10-3,CAISAKPGTDTQYF
-,TRBV7-9,CASSPPGNTIYF
-,TRBV21-1,CASSKYSGDRDGYTF
many,TRBV6-6,CASSYSQGGDTQYF
-,TRBV9,CASSVALSSTDTQYF
-,TRBV6-1,CASYRGGAENEQFF
-,TRBV5-1,CASSLGLAGGSYNEQFF
-,TRBV15,CATSRGDSVSYEQYF
-,TRBV5-1,CASSRDRGYDEQYF
-,TRBV6-1,CASSVSLADTQYF
-,TRBV5-1,CASRSTGGLNEQYF